The 12 T cell receptor beta chains below were found in one sample sequenced in a study of cytomegalovirus exposure and HLA in healthy donors. TCRdb's table, derived via immunoSEQ multiplex PCR, lists solely in-frame clones and lacks some. The data hold 250,000 to 350,000 clones, with 75% to 90% observed a single time. The sample was PBMCs. Every receptor here comes from a woman aged 30 to 39 in good health and CMV-seropositive.

This rearrangement joins TRBV30 to TRBJ1-3, with no clear D. The CDR3 has 13 amino acids. V was trimmed by 3 bases and J by 0 bases, leaving 6 bases between them. Germline V lookup: CDR1 GTSNPN, CDR2 SVGIG (reference sequence). This chain's CDR3 is CAWRAPSGNTIYF. For the CDR3, the DNA is TGTGCCTGGAGGGCCCCCTCTGGAAACACCATATATTTT.

This clone came up once. The chain has TRBV7-3 and TRBJ1-3; D remains ambiguous. Germline-derived CDR1 and CDR2 are SGHTA and FQGTGA. V was clipped by 4 bases and J by 0 bases, with 13 bases between them. The CDR3 is 16 residues long. The CDR3 loop reads CASSSEGSHSGNTIYF. CDR3 DNA sequence: TGTGCCAGCAGCTCAGAGGGTTCGCACTCTGGAAACACCATATATTTT. Full variable domain (outside the CDR3, taken from reference TRBV7-3 and TRBJ1-3): GAGVSQTPSNKVTEKGKYVELRCDPISGHTALYWYRQSLGQGPEFLIYFQGTGAADDSGLPNDRFFAVRPEGSVSTLKIQRTERGDSAVYLCASSSEGSHSGNTIYFGEGSWLTVV.

For this clone: The same CDR3 is also encoded by other DNA sequences in this sample. The chain uses TRBV18 and TRBJ2-7, with D possibly matching TRBD1 (7 bases). The V gene lost 3 bases and the J gene lost 4 bases, with 10 bases spanning the gap. This CDR3 comprises 13 residues. Germline values: CDR1 KGHSH, CDR2 LQKENI. Here the CDR3 reads CASSPQGGYEQYF. The CDR3 nucleotides read TGTGCCAGCTCACCCCAGGGGGGATACGAGCAGTACTTC.

The sample holds one count of this clone. V usage is TRBV4-1 and J usage is TRBJ1-3, with D perhaps TRBD1 (6 bases). Germline assignment: CDR1 MGHRA and CDR2 YSYEKL. The CDR3 totals 13 residues. Trimming removed 9 bases from V and 0 bases from J, with 9 bases in between. CDR3 loop: CASGQSSGNTIYF. The CDR3 bases are TGCGCCAGTGGACAGAGCTCTGGAAACACCATATATTTT.

The V and J genes are TRBV30 and TRBJ1-1; 8 bases agree with TRBD1. CDR3 length: 12 residues. V trimming: 3 bases; J trimming: 11 bases; junction bases outside the gene matches: 8. Per germline, CDR1 GTSNPN and CDR2 SVGIG (reference sequence). The CDR3 is CAWSQGAYLAFF. DNA of the CDR3: TGTGCCTGGAGCCAGGGGGCTTATCTCGCTTTCTTT.

This chain links TRBV7-2 with TRBJ2-7; D possibly corresponds to TRBD1 (7 bases). The length of the CDR3 is 16 residues. Germline V lookup: CDR1 SGHTA, CDR2 FQGNSA. Trimming cost V 1 base and J 2 bases, with 15 bases left between them. In DNA form, the CDR3 reads TGTGCCAGCAGCTTAGGCGGGACAGTGCCCGCCTACGAGCAGTACTTC. It encodes CASSLGGTVPAYEQYF.

A few counts support this clone. This rearrangement joins TRBV2 to TRBJ1-2; D gene uncertain. Between the trimmed V and J ends, which lost 6 bases and 4 bases, there was a span of 6 bases. Germline values: CDR1 SNHLY, CDR2 FYNNEI. This CDR3 has 11 amino acids. CDR3 residues: CASRSAYGYTF. The CDR3 nucleotides read TGTGCCAGCAGATCTGCCTATGGCTACACCTTC.

With respect to this clone: Other nucleotide sequences in the sample specify the same CDR3. V usage is TRBV4-3 and J usage is TRBJ2-7; 10 bases align to TRBD2. Per the germline V gene, CDR1 is LGHNA and CDR2 is YSLEER. The CDR3 spans 16 residues. V was pared by 0 bases and J by 0 bases, with 2 bases of the junction left unmatched. DNA for the CDR3: TGCGCCAGCAGCCAAGAACTAGCGGGAAACTCCTACGAGCAGTACTTC. This encodes CASSQELAGNSYEQYF.

This chain joins TRBV4-3 and TRBJ2-1, with a possible D match to TRBD1 (5 bases). The V end was cut by 0 bases, the J end by 2 bases, with 8 bases between. This CDR3 spans 15 amino acids. CDR1 LGHNA and CDR2 YSLEER come from the germline V gene. CDR3 DNA: TGCGCCAGCAGCCAAGACAGGGCGGCCTACAATGAGCAGTTCTTC. Translated, it gives CASSQDRAAYNEQFF.

J is TRBJ2-7 and V is TRBV4-1; the match to TRBD2 covers 10 bases. V shed 2 bases and J 6 bases; nucleotides not matched to a gene: 7. CDR1 MGHRA and CDR2 YSYEKL come from the germline V gene. The CDR3 has 15 amino acids. CDR3 sequence reads: CASSQLAGEVGEQYF. CDR3 in DNA: TGCGCCAGCAGCCAACTAGCGGGAGAGGTGGGCGAGCAGTACTTC.

This chain connects TRBV29-1 to TRBJ1-4; the D is unclear. With 1 base removed from V and 13 bases from J, the gap between germline ends came to 10 bases. The length of the CDR3 is 11 residues. Germline CDR1 is SQVTM and CDR2 is ANQGSEA. The CDR3 reads CSVEGGTGLFF. DNA of the CDR3: TGCAGCGTTGAAGGTGGAACGGGACTGTTTTTT. The full variable domain, in which reference TRBV29-1 and TRBJ1-4 provide the parts outside the CDR3, is SAVISQKPSRDICQRGTSLTIQCQVDSQVTMMFWYRQQPGQSLTLIATANQGSEATYESGFVIDKFPISRPNLTFSTLTVSNMSPEDSSIYLCSVEGGTGLFFGSGTQLSVL.

The V and J genes are TRBV7-9 and TRBJ1-1, with 7 positions matching TRBD1. Trimming took 5 bases from V and 8 from J; bases not matched to a gene: 11. The CDR3 consists of 14 residues. CDR1 and CDR2 from the germline V gene are SEHNR and FQNEAQ (reference sequence). Here the CDR3 DNA reads TGTGCCAGCAGCATCGGGACAGAAGGGGAGGAAGCTTTCTTT. It translates to CASSIGTEGEEAFF.